This TCR beta chain appears in the sequencing data of a study of shared clonotypes between healthy human individuals. Findings and limits, study-wide: What naive subsets generally showed was a larger estimated richness than memory subsets showed.

Trimming removed 6 bases at V and 1 base at J, with 8 bases between. There are 13 residues in the CDR3. From germline, CDR1 is LNHDA and CDR2 SQIVND (reference sequence). Every contributor of samples was a Caucasian grown-up residing in Nashville, Tennessee. Method: immunoSEQ multiplex PCR; TCRdb's copy keeps in-frame clones and lacks some. The sample holds hundreds of thousands of clones; 72% are singletons and the top ten take around 1.8%. For this clone: Its antigen is as yet unknown.

This clonotype was obtained from a woman in her thirties in good health. Material for sequencing was memory CD4+ T cells sorted from blood. Subset in this sample: CD45RA-negative fraction. V and J are TRBV19 and TRBJ2-3; tentative D call: TRBD1 (5 bases). CDR3 in amino acids: CASREQGTDTQYF. CDR3 DNA sequence: TGTGCCAGTAGGGAACAGGGCACAGATACGCAGTATTTT.